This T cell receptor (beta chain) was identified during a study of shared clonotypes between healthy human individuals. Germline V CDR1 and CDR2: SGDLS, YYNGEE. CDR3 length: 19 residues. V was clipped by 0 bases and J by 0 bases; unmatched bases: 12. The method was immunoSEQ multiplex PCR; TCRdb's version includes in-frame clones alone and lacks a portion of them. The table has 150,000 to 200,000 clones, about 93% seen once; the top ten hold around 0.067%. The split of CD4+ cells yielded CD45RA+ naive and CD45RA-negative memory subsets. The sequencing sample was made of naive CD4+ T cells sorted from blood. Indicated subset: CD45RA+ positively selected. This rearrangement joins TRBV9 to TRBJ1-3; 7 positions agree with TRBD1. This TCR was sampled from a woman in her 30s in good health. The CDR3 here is CASSVGRGTATYSGNTIYF. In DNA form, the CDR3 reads TGTGCCAGCAGCGTAGGGAGGGGGACAGCCACTTACTCTGGAAACACCATATATTTT.